Below, 12 T cell receptor beta chains from the same sample are listed, as sequenced in a study of T cells after yellow fever vaccination. TCRdb itself ran the 5' RACE reads through MiXCR, one entry per CDR3 protein. Altogether around 350,000 distinct CDR3 sequences are present, roughly 10% being singletons, with the ten largest covering roughly 18%. The specimen comprised PBMCs, sampled on the day of the first yellow fever vaccination. The receptors were gathered from a man between 18 and 35 years old who received the YFV17D yellow fever vaccine.

In its sample, this clonotype was seen a few times. This rearrangement joins TRBV12-3 or TRBV12-4 to TRBJ2-2; D ambiguous. This CDR3 is 13 amino acids long. Trimming shortened V by 7 bases and J by 6 bases, and 12 bases separated the two germline ends. The CDR3: CASTLLGSGELFF. The CDR3 DNA is TGTGCCAGCACCCTACTGGGGTCCGGGGAGCTGTTTTTT.

This clonotype appeared a few times. Relative to the germline gene, one junction end is altered; a read error may explain this. This chain connects TRBV5-1 to TRBJ2-3; D may be TRBD2 (5 bases). Germline lookup yields CDR1 SGHRS and CDR2 YFSETQ. The CDR3 extends over 16 amino acids. The CDR3 nucleotides read TGCCCCAGCAGCCGTGTGGGAGACGGATCCACAGATACGCAGTATTTT. It translates to CPSSRVGDGSTDTQYF.

The CDR3 is CASSAGSYEQYV. The DNA for the CDR3 is TGTGCCAGCAGCGCCGGGTCCTACGAGCAGTACGTC. The V and J genes are TRBV13 and TRBJ2-7; D is unclear. The germline gives CDR1 PRHDT, CDR2 FYEKMQ (reference sequence). The V end lost 5 bases, the J end lost 1 base, and 6 bases lay between the germline ends. The CDR3 has 12 amino acids.

The genes are TRBV6-5 and TRBJ1-5; weak D call: TRBD1 (5 bases). Trimming removed 2 bases at V and 6 bases at J, with 11 bases between. In germline, CDR1 is MNHEY, CDR2 SVGAGI. There are 14 residues in the CDR3. The CDR3 DNA reads as TGTGCCAGCAGTTACGGGGCAGCCAGTCAGCCCCAGCATTTT. It is translated as CASSYGAASQPQHF.

The rearrangement joins TRBV9 to TRBJ2-3; TRBD2 is a possible D gene (5 bases). Germline lookup yields CDR1 SGDLS and CDR2 YYNGEE. This CDR3 has 16 amino acids. The V and J ends lost 2 bases and 0 bases respectively, with 13 bases between them. CDR3 loop: CASSVAGRDSTDTQYF. As DNA, the CDR3 is TGTGCCAGCAGCGTGGCCGGACGGGATAGCACAGATACGCAGTATTTT.

A few counts support this clonotype. This chain links TRBV3-1 with TRBJ1-3; D is perhaps TRBD1 (5 bases). Germline V gene sequence: CDR1 LGHDT, CDR2 YNNKEL (reference sequence). This CDR3 contains 13 residues. Trimming left V 8 bases short and J 4 bases short, with 12 bases between. This CDR3 reads CASGGQGGNTIYF. CDR3 sequence (DNA): TGTGCCAGCGGTGGGCAGGGCGGAAACACCATATATTTT.

This clonotype has a count of ten or more. J is TRBJ2-1 and V is TRBV7-2; 8 bases fit TRBD2. Losses at the gene ends were 4 bases for V and 9 bases for J; bases not matched to a gene: 2. This CDR3 spans 12 amino acids. Germline values: CDR1 SGHTA, CDR2 FQGNSA. The CDR3 DNA reads as TGTGCCAGCAGCTCGGGGGGGGGTGAGCAGTTCTTC. It is translated as CASSSGGGEQFF.

There are many counts of this clonotype. The J gene is TRBJ2-4, the V gene TRBV5-1; no clear D. Between the trimmed V and J ends, which lost 0 bases and 2 bases, there was a span of 6 bases. The CDR3 loop spans 14 amino acids. In germline, CDR1 is SGHRS, CDR2 YFSETQ. The CDR3 sequence is CASSLEGSKNIQYF. CDR3 DNA sequence: TGCGCCAGCAGCTTGGAAGGGTCCAAAAACATTCAGTACTTC.

V gene TRBV5-4 combines with J gene TRBJ2-1; D remains unclear. The CDR3 is made up of 12 amino acids. Germline CDR1 SGHNT, CDR2 YYREEE (reference sequence). V was pared by 0 bases and J by 6 bases, with 4 bases between. CDR3 protein: CASSLDSNEQFF. The CDR3 nucleotides read TGTGCCAGCAGCTTGGATAGCAATGAGCAGTTCTTC.

This clonotype was seen many times. This chain connects TRBV5-5 to TRBJ2-5; the D is unclear. This CDR3 spans 14 amino acids. Germline V CDR1 and CDR2: SGHKS, YYEKEE (reference sequence). With 5 bases removed from V and 0 bases from J, the gap between germline ends came to 11 bases. The chain's CDR3 is CASRNLLNQETQYF. For the CDR3, the DNA is TGTGCCAGCAGGAACCTGTTAAACCAAGAGACCCAGTACTTC.

The chain has TRBV7-3 and TRBJ2-3; 8 nucleotides match TRBD1. J gave up 1 base and V 5 bases, and 5 bases lay outside the gene matches. The germline V gene has CDR1 SGHTA and CDR2 FQGTGA. The CDR3 consists of 15 residues. The CDR3 loop is CASSNGQGGTDTQYF. CDR3 nucleotides: TGTGCCAGCAGCAACGGACAGGGCGGCACAGATACGCAGTATTTT.

The table lists this clonotype with many counts. The chain carries TRBV5-1 and TRBJ1-2; no definite D call. Germline values: CDR1 SGHRS, CDR2 YFSETQ. The V gene lost 0 bases and the J gene lost 4 bases, with 7 bases spanning the gap. CDR3 length: 13 amino acids. The CDR3 DNA reads as TGCGCCAGCAGCTTGGTGGCGACCTATGGCTACACCTTC. It codes for CASSLVATYGYTF.